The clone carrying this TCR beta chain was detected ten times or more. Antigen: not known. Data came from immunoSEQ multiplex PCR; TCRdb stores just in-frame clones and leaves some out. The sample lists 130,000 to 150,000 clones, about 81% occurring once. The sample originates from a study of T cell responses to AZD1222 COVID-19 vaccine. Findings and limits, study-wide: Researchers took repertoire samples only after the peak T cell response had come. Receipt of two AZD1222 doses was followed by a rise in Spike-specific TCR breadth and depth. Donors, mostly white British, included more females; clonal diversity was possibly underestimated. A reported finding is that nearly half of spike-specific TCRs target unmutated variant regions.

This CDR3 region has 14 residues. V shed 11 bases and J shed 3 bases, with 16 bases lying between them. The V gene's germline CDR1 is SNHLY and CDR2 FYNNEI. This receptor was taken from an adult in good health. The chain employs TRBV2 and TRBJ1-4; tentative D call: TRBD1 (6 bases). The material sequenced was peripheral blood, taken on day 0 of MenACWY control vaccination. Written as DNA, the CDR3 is TGTGCCTCCCAGGTGGGGGGCCCTAATGAAAAACTGTTTTTT. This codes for CASQVGGPNEKLFF.